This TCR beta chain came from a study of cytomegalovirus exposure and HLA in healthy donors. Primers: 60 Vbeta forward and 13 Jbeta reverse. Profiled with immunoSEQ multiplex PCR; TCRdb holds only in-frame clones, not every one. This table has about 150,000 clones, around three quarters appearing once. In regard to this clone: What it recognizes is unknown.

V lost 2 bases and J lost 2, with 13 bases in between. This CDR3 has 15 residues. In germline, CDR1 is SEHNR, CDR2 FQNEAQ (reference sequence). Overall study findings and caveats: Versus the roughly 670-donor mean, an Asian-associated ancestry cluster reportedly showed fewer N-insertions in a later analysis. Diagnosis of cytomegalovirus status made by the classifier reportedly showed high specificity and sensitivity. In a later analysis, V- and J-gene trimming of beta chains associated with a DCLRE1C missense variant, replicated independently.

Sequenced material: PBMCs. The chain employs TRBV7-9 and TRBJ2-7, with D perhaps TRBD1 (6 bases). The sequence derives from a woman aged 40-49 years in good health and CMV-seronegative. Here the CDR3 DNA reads TGTGCCAGCAGCTTACACGTGGGGGCCGCCTACGAGCAGTACTTC. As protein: CASSLHVGAAYEQYF.